This TCR beta chain was found in a study of blood T cell repertoires in COVID-19 (dated by TCRdb to about 2020). Background for the entire study: Samples from collaborators originated in the United States, Italy and Spain and spanned both the acute and convalescent phases of COVID-19. Samples were obtained from the ongoing ImmuneRACE study (first 160 participants) and from roughly 1,300 subjects provided by 6 global collaborators. The material from the prospective study consisted of cDNA or gDNA derived from T cells, B-cell-depleted T cells, or PBMCs. Deeply sampled blood TCRbeta repertoires from subjects exposed to, actively infected with, or recovered from COVID-19 were included in the dataset. The repertoires were made available in a free public database intended to serve as a resource for research on the immune response to SARS-CoV-2. Where available, HLA class I and class II types were taken from metadata supplied by the sample provider and were not determined by assay-based typing. A de-identified subject ID, COVID-19 status, age in years and sex were almost always included in the sample metadata.

TCRbeta CDR3 regions were amplified from genomic DNA using the immunoSEQ Assay, a bias-controlled multiplex PCR. For the original study's pipeline: The number of nucleated cells in each sample was estimated from the amplification of reference gene primers within the assay. To quantify the absolute abundance of each unique TCRbeta CDR3 rearrangement, sequence reads were collapsed and filtered. For each sample, productive Simpson clonality was calculated as the square root of Simpson's diversity index over productive rearrangements. TCRdb retrieved this table from immuneACCESS and kept in-frame rearrangements only. Not all clones are present; in checked studies, unresolved V genes account for under half, and no reason is known for the remainder. Clone size and the V and J calls come from that table; the DNA yielded D and trimming. This sample has about 430,000 clones in its table, and 70% to 90% of those were observed once. Around 0.97% of the sample is taken by the ten largest.

V is cut by 0 bases and J by 5 bases, and the space between the germline ends is 13 bases. The CDR3, from cysteine to phenylalanine, totals 14 residues. Only the CDR3 part of the read is kept: 42 bases, read in frame from the first base. CDR1 and CDR2, per the germline V gene (reference sequence), are GTSNPN and SVGIG. The paper as a whole reports these results and caveats: How much clinical and demographic metadata was included differed by source and by participant, and the metadata was provided uncurated.

This clone was recorded only once. The target of this receptor is not known. Base qualities are missing; no much larger clone stands one base away. In the prospective study, participants were about 18 to 90 years old, resided in approximately 22 geographic areas of the United States, and were enrolled through a virtual design. To assign participants to cohorts, the prospective study relied on clinical history that participants themselves reported in a screening survey and a study questionnaire. In the prospective study, mobile phlebotomists collected whole blood, serum and a nasopharyngeal or oropharyngeal swab from each participant. Additional blood draws and questionnaires over a 2-month period could optionally be provided by prospective study participants. Before DNA extraction, prospective study blood samples were shipped either frozen or at room temperature.

The sequencing sample was made of PBMCs or T cells enriched from blood (not recorded which). The sequence joins TRBV30 to TRBJ1-2, with the D gene not confidently named. This TCR was recovered from a woman aged 25 to 39 with acute COVID-19. The CDR3 region reads CAWSVRGGSYGYTF. The DNA reads as follows: TGTGCCTGGAGTGTACGGGGAGGGAGTTATGGCTACACCTTC. The full variable domain, with segments outside the CDR3 supplied by the reference TRBV30 and TRBJ1-2 proteins, appears as SQTIHQWPATLVQPVGSPLSLECTVEGTSNPNLYWYRQAAGRGLQLLFYSVGIGQISSEVPQNLSASRPQDRQFILSSKKLLLSDSGFYLCAWSVRGGSYGYTFGSGTRLTVV.